This T cell receptor (beta chain) derives from a study of monozygotic twins with cystic fibrosis. Study context: Libraries were built from three micrograms of fragmented DNA using around 16 PCR cycles.

Sequencing was performed with immunoSEQ multiplex PCR; in TCRdb, only in-frame clones are kept and a portion is missing. The table includes roughly 20,000 clones, 91% detected once. Study-level results: V usage most resembled the co-twin in 13 of 16 pairs. Clonality was generally low (median about 0.0095), higher in the most severe patients. Unrelated CF individuals shared fewer identical clonotypes than monozygotic CF twins.

Notes on this clone: Its antigen is not identified.

Germline CDR1 GTSNPN, CDR2 SVGIG (reference sequence). The CDR3 is 17 amino acids. Losses at the gene ends were 2 bases for V and 0 bases for J; bases not matched to a gene: 5. The V and J genes are TRBV30 and TRBJ2-6, with 9 bases that match TRBD1. Specimen: blood. This TCR came from a girl aged 2 to 9 with cystic fibrosis. CDR3: CAWSKGQGYSGANVLTF. CDR3 in DNA: TGTGCCTGGAGTAAGGGACAGGGCTACTCTGGGGCCAACGTCCTGACTTTC. Variable domain in full (rest from reference TRBV30 and TRBJ2-6): SQTIHQWPATLVQPVGSPLSLECTVEGTSNPNLYWYRQAAGRGLQLLFYSVGIGQISSEVPQNLSASRPQDRQFILSSKKLLLSDSGFYLCAWSKGQGYSGANVLTFGAGSRLTVL.